A selection of T cell receptor beta chains follows, all from one sample in a study of blood T cell repertoires in COVID-19. This table comes from immunoSEQ multiplex PCR, and its TCRdb copy is limited to in-frame clones, with some not included. In the table there are about 38,000 clones, about 82% of which are singletons. Sequencing used peripheral blood. The receptors derive from a man aged 50-60 years with active COVID-19. Each CDR3 is given with its conserved first and last residue. D genes are given only for firm matches. Not every row has a clone size; where given, it reads once, few, many or a size class.

>TRBV3-1/TRBV3-2|TRBD2|NA|TRBJ2-1
CASVGLAGAHNEQFF
TGTGCCAGCGTTGGTCTAGCGGGGGCCCACAATGAGCAGTTCTTC
>TRBV7-8|TRBD1|NA|TRBJ1-1
CASSLVGQGGTEAFF
TGTGCCAGCAGCTTAGTTGGACAGGGGGGCACTGAAGCTTTCTTT
>TRBV7-9|NA|medium-sized|TRBJ1-2
CASSYTGRGGYTF
TGTGCCAGCAGCTATACGGGGAGGGGTGGCTACACCTTC
>TRBV11-1|NA|NA|TRBJ1-2
CASSLGGIYGYTF
TGTGCCAGCAGCTTAGGGGGCATCTATGGCTACACCTTC
>TRBV27|TRBD1|NA|TRBJ1-1
CASSLRGTVMNTEAFF
TGTGCCAGCAGTTTAAGAGGGACAGTAATGAACACTGAAGCTTTCTTT
>TRBV7-9|NA|few|TRBJ1-5
CASSSRGNQPQHF
TGTGCCAGCAGCTCCCGGGGCAATCAGCCCCAGCATTTT
>TRBV18|NA|NA|TRBJ1-5
CASSPLEVIGGWDQPQHF
TGTGCCAGCTCACCACTAGAGGTCATCGGGGGTTGGGATCAGCCCCAGCATTTT
>TRBV7-2|NA|once|TRBJ2-5
CASSFQGLQETQYF
TGTGCCAGCAGCTTCCAGGGACTCCAAGAGACCCAGTACTTC
>TRBV13|TRBD1|NA|TRBJ2-5
CASSSLDRGPQETQYF
TGTGCCAGCAGCTCCTTGGACAGGGGCCCCCAAGAGACCCAGTACTTC
>TRBV6-2/TRBV6-3|NA|NA|TRBJ2-7
CASSLGITRWDEQYF
TGTGCCAGCAGTTTAGGCATAACGAGGTGGGACGAGCAGTACTTC
>TRBV18|TRBD2|NA|TRBJ2-2
CASSPYTSGTDTGELFF
TGTGCCAGCTCACCTTATACTAGCGGGACGGACACCGGGGAGCTGTTTTTT
>TRBV27|TRBD2|NA|TRBJ2-3
CASSLLAGALTDTQYF
TGTGCCAGCAGTTTATTAGCGGGGGCCCTCACAGATACGCAGTATTTT
>TRBV5-5|TRBD1|NA|TRBJ1-6
CASSWDGQGDNSPLHF
TGTGCCAGCAGCTGGGATGGACAGGGGGATAATTCACCCCTCCACTTT
>TRBV19|TRBD2|NA|TRBJ2-7
CASSTPGGQTYEQYF
TGTGCCAGTAGTACTCCGGGAGGACAAACCTACGAGCAGTACTTC
>TRBV11-2|NA|NA|TRBJ1-1
CASSLTTGKDTEAFF
TGTGCCAGCAGCTTAACCACAGGGAAGGACACTGAAGCTTTCTTT
>TRBV28|NA|NA|TRBJ1-1
CASTIRRERAFF
TGTGCCAGCACCATCCGACGGGAGCGGGCTTTCTTT
>TRBV12-3/TRBV12-4|NA|NA|TRBJ2-1
CASRYGRINEQFF
TGTGCCAGCAGATACGGCAGGATCAATGAGCAGTTCTTC
>TRBV11-2|TRBD1|NA|TRBJ2-7
CASSLIFLEDRDTYEQYF
TGTGCCAGCAGCTTAATCTTCCTAGAGGACAGGGACACCTACGAGCAGTACTTC
>TRBV7-8|NA|NA|TRBJ2-3
CASSRGYLSTDTQYF
TGTGCCAGCAGCCGAGGCTACTTATCCACAGATACGCAGTATTTT
>TRBV2|TRBD2|NA|TRBJ2-2
CASSGLPTGLAGHTGELFF
TGTGCCAGCAGTGGTCTCCCGACTGGACTAGCGGGGCACACCGGGGAGCTGTTTTTT
>TRBV14|NA|NA|TRBJ1-1
CASSPGGITEAFF
TGTGCCAGCAGCCCCGGGGGAATCACTGAAGCTTTCTTT
>TRBV7-9|NA|NA|TRBJ1-4
CASSAFEDSTNEKLFF
TGTGCCAGCAGCGCCTTTGAGGATTCAACTAATGAAAAACTGTTTTTT
>TRBV7-8|TRBD2|NA|TRBJ2-5
CASSPGTSGGPQETQYF
TGTGCCAGCAGCCCCGGGACTAGCGGGGGGCCGCAAGAGACCCAGTACTTC
>TRBV7-8|TRBD2|NA|TRBJ2-1
CASTPPSGYNEQFF
TGTGCCAGCACCCCCCCTAGCGGATACAATGAGCAGTTCTTC
>TRBV7-2|NA|NA|TRBJ2-2
CASSLAGGQIGELFF
TGTGCCAGCAGCTTAGCGGGGGGGCAAATCGGGGAGCTGTTTTTT
>TRBV7-9|TRBD1|NA|TRBJ1-3
CASSLGQGTGNTIYF
TGTGCCAGCAGCTTGGGACAGGGAACTGGAAACACCATATATTTT
>TRBV7-5|NA|NA|TRBJ2-1
CVRSLTTAWLAGVLSSYNEQFF
TGTGTCAGAAGCCTAACTACCGCGTGGCTAGCGGGGGTCTTAAGCTCCTACAATGAGCAGTTCTTC
>TRBV6-5|NA|NA|TRBJ1-5
CASRQQGWNQPQHF
TGTGCCAGCAGGCAACAGGGATGGAATCAGCCCCAGCATTTT
>TRBV13|NA|NA|TRBJ1-2
CASSLRTESPRYGYTF
TGTGCCAGCAGCTTAAGGACAGAATCCCCCCGCTATGGCTACACCTTC
>TRBV7-2|NA|few|TRBJ1-2
CASSLLGARTFYTF
TGTGCCAGCAGCCTTCTTGGGGCCCGGACATTTTACACCTTC
>TRBV5-1|NA|NA|TRBJ2-2
CASRHPRGTGMTRAASGELFF
TGCGCCAGCAGACACCCCCGAGGGACTGGGATGACTAGAGCAGCTTCCGGGGAGCTGTTTTTT
>TRBV2|TRBD1|NA|TRBJ1-2
CASSELGQGSYGYTF
TGTGCCAGCAGTGAATTGGGACAGGGTTCCTATGGCTACACCTTC
>TRBV5-1|NA|NA|TRBJ2-3
CASSLEGPAGRDTQYF
TGCGCCAGCAGCTTGGAGGGCCCCGCAGGGCGAGATACGCAGTATTTT
>TRBV6-5|NA|few|TRBJ2-3
CASSYAVVGTDTQYF
TGTGCCAGCAGCTACGCGGTCGTAGGCACAGATACGCAGTATTTT
>TRBV3-1/TRBV3-2|TRBD1|NA|TRBJ1-1
CASRSTQGAYTEAFF
TGTGCCAGCAGATCCACACAGGGGGCGTATACTGAAGCTTTCTTT
>TRBV9|NA|NA|TRBJ1-6
CASSSVRGANSPLHF
TGTGCCAGCAGCTCTGTCAGGGGTGCGAATTCACCCCTCCACTTT
>TRBV14|NA|NA|TRBJ1-6
CASSQDRRGSYNSPLHF
TGTGCCAGCAGCCAAGATCGAAGGGGTTCCTATAATTCACCCCTCCACTTT
>TRBV18|TRBD1|NA|TRBJ1-2
CASSPLEQGDGYTF
TGTGCCAGCTCACCCCTTGAACAGGGGGATGGCTACACCTTC
>TRBV20-1|TRBD2|few|TRBJ2-7
CSASLGGERGEQYF
TGCAGTGCTAGTTTGGGGGGGGAGCGGGGCGAGCAGTACTTC
>TRBV6-2/TRBV6-3|TRBD1|NA|TRBJ2-4
CASSHLTGGQGSFLEYF
TGTGCCAGCAGCCACCTAACTGGGGGACAGGGGAGTTTCTTGGAGTACTTC
>TRBV6-5|TRBD1|few|TRBJ2-7
CASMDRASYEQYF
TGTGCCAGCATGGACAGGGCGTCCTACGAGCAGTACTTC
>TRBV21-1|NA|NA|TRBJ2-5
CASTKRLVGGARETQYF
TGTGCCAGCACAAAACGGTTGGTCGGGGGGGCCCGAGAGACCCAGTACTTC
>TRBV18|NA|NA|TRBJ1-6
CASSPPGESPLHF
TGTGCCAGCTCACCACCAGGAGAATCACCCCTCCACTTT
>TRBV9|NA|NA|TRBJ2-3
CASSASGGIDTQYF
TGTGCCAGCAGCGCTTCTGGGGGGATCGATACGCAGTATTTT
>TRBV11-2|NA|NA|TRBJ2-7
CASSLGYGGYEQYF
TGTGCCAGCAGCTTGGGTTACGGGGGCTACGAGCAGTACTTC
>TRBV18|TRBD2|NA|TRBJ2-1
CASSPLNGGANNEQFF
TGTGCCAGCTCACCACTCAACGGGGGGGCCAACAATGAGCAGTTCTTC
>TRBV12-3/TRBV12-4|NA|few|TRBJ1-1
CASSAYTNTEAFF
TGTGCCAGCAGTGCTTATACAAACACTGAAGCTTTCTTT
>TRBV5-1|TRBD1|NA|TRBJ2-7
CASSSGTGYNEQYF
TGCGCCAGCAGCTCTGGGACAGGGTACAACGAGCAGTACTTC
>TRBV5-1|NA|NA|TRBJ1-4
CASRMGASEEKLFF
TGCGCCAGCAGGATGGGGGCGTCTGAGGAAAAACTGTTTTTT
>TRBV5-1|TRBD2|NA|TRBJ2-1
CASSLAGRGANEQFF
TGCGCCAGCAGCTTGGCCGGGCGGGGGGCCAATGAGCAGTTCTTC
>TRBV24-1|TRBD1|NA|TRBJ1-2
CATSAGDRTNYGYTF
TGTGCCACCAGTGCCGGGGACAGGACCAACTATGGCTACACCTTC
>TRBV11-2|TRBD2|NA|TRBJ2-5
CASSSNPGGQETQYF
TGTGCCAGCAGCTCCAATCCGGGGGGACAAGAGACCCAGTACTTC